This T cell receptor beta chain was obtained from a study of TIL therapy for anti-PD-1-resistant metastatic lung cancer. Described time point: pre-treatment sample, taken before nivolumab and TIL therapy. This CDR3 is 15 amino acids long. Germline CDR1 reads MRHNA; CDR2 reads SNTAGT. V gave up 5 bases and J gave up 5 bases, with 16 bases separating them. In regard to this clone: Its antigen remains unidentified.

Points from the study as a whole: After infusion, TIL clonotypes partly replaced peripheral T cells and declined over months.

The immunoSEQ assay was v3. Survey-level samples got 2 million or so read pairs; deep-level samples got about 5-6.5 million. Sequencing used immunoSEQ multiplex PCR; TCRdb keeps in-frame clones, though not all of them. The table includes about 50,000 clones, roughly 85% detected once. This specimen consisted of blood, obtained at baseline. This sequence was found in a person aged 25-80 years with non-small cell lung cancer. The chain couples TRBV6-4 to TRBJ1-5; D possibly corresponds to TRBD1 (5 bases). The CDR3 region is CASSPTWGGDQPQHF. CDR3 nucleotide sequence: TGTGCCAGCAGTCCAACGTGGGGGGGGGATCAGCCCCAGCATTTT.